These 20 T cell receptor beta chains were all obtained from the same sample, sequenced in a study of blood T cell repertoires in COVID-19. Using immunoSEQ multiplex PCR, the repertoire was profiled, and TCRdb retains in-frame clones only, with some absent. Here the sample spans some 83,000 clones, about two thirds being singletons. The source material was peripheral blood. The receptors were gathered from a woman of 80 years or more with acute or convalescent COVID-19.

The chain links TRBV5-6 to TRBJ1-4; possibly TRBD1 for D (5 bases). Trimming left V 2 bases short and J 0 bases short, with 11 bases between. The CDR3 is 16 residues long. CDR1 is SGHDT, CDR2 YYEEEE, per germline. The CDR3, as DNA: TGTGCCAGCAGCTTACGGGACTCTCCAACTAATGAAAAACTGTTTTTT. Protein: CASSLRDSPTNEKLFF.

The chain uses TRBV15 and TRBJ1-2; perhaps TRBD1 as D (5 bases). The CDR3 has 15 residues. V was clipped by 1 base and J by 8 bases, with 17 bases between them. CDR1 is LNHNV, CDR2 YYDKDF, per germline (reference sequence). The DNA for the CDR3 is TGTGCCACCAGCAGAGTTTGGGGGGGTAAGGGAGGCTACACCTTC. This gives the protein CATSRVWGGKGGYTF. The full variable domain, in which reference TRBV15 and TRBJ1-2 provide the parts outside the CDR3, is DAMVIQNPRYQVTQFGKPVTLSCSQTLNHNVMYWYQQKSSQAPKLLFHYYDKDFNNEADTPDNFQSRRPNTSFCFLDIRSPGLGDTAMYLCATSRVWGGKGGYTFGSGTRLTVV.

The J gene is TRBJ2-3, the V gene TRBV7-2; D gene uncertain. Germline CDR1 is SGHTA and CDR2 is FQGNSA. V was cut by 3 bases and J by 2 bases, with 3 bases left in between. The CDR3 covers 12 residues. CDR3 nucleotide sequence: TGTGCCAGCAGCTTCTTCACAGATACGCAGTATTTT. Amino acid sequence: CASSFFTDTQYF.

The chain combines TRBV10-3 with TRBJ2-1; D unclear. The CDR3 length is 10 residues. Trimming took off 9 bases at V and 7 bases at J, with 7 bases between the two ends. Germline-derived CDR1 and CDR2 are ENHRY and SYGVKD. The CDR3 loop reads CAMGSNEQFF. In nucleotides, the CDR3 is TGTGCCATGGGCAGTAATGAGCAGTTCTTC.

This clone was detected only once. The chain uses TRBV5-1 and TRBJ2-7; 9 bases are a match to TRBD2. Trimming took 3 bases from V and 5 from J; bases not matched to a gene: 9. Germline assignment: CDR1 SGHRS and CDR2 YFSETQ. This CDR3 region has 15 residues. This CDR3 is CASSSLGGGADEQYF. The CDR3 DNA follows: TGCGCCAGCAGCTCCCTTGGCGGGGGGGCTGACGAGCAGTACTTC.

This clone was observed a few times. The chain has TRBV30 and TRBJ1-6, with TRBD1 matching over 8 bases. The junction had 25 bases not matched to a gene; V was cut back by 5 bases and J by 7 bases. Germline V gene lookup returns CDR1 GTSNPN and CDR2 SVGIG (reference sequence). The CDR3 is 20 amino acids. The CDR3 is CAWAKGVYRGKIRSNSPLHF. In nucleotides, the CDR3 is TGTGCCTGGGCAAAGGGGGTTTACAGGGGGAAGATTCGTTCGAATTCACCCCTCCACTTT.

This clone is termed medium-sized (0.01 to 0.1%). This chain joins TRBV5-6 and TRBJ1-6; possibly TRBD1 for D (6 bases). There are 14 residues in the CDR3. Per the germline V gene, CDR1 is SGHDT and CDR2 is YYEEEE. V lost 4 bases and J 6 bases, leaving 11 bases between the germline ends. Here the CDR3 reads CASSVTGRNSPLHF. As DNA, the CDR3 is TGTGCCAGCAGCGTAACAGGGCGTAATTCACCCCTCCACTTT.

V usage is TRBV5-1 and J usage is TRBJ2-7; 8 nucleotides match TRBD1. CDR3 length equals 15 residues. Germline V lookup: CDR1 SGHRS, CDR2 YFSETQ. J was trimmed by 5 bases and V by 4 bases; bases with no gene match: 11. The DNA for the CDR3 is TGCGCCAGCAGCCTCAGACAGGGGCCTTCTAACGAGCAGTACTTC. It yields the protein CASSLRQGPSNEQYF. The full variable domain, in which reference TRBV5-1 and TRBJ2-7 provide the parts outside the CDR3, is KAGVTQTPRYLIKTRGQQVTLSCSPISGHRSVSWYQQTPGQGLQFLFEYFSETQRNKGNFPGRFSGRQFSNSRSEMNVSTLELGDSALYLCASSLRQGPSNEQYFGPGTRLTVT.

V and J are TRBV18 and TRBJ2-2, with 7 bases identical to TRBD1. Germline values: CDR1 KGHSH, CDR2 LQKENI. V lost 5 bases, J lost 1 base, and 10 bases stayed unmatched. The CDR3 runs 17 residues. CDR3 DNA sequence: TGTGCCAGCTCATTACGACCCGGGACAGAGAACACCGGGGAGCTGTTTTTT. Translation gives CASSLRPGTENTGELFF.

The gene calls are TRBV5-1 and TRBJ1-2; maybe TRBD1 (5 bases). CDR1 is SGHRS, CDR2 YFSETQ, per germline. Trimming took 3 bases from V and 6 from J, leaving 21 bases between them. The CDR3 covers 16 residues. CDR3 nucleotide sequence: TGCGCCAGCAGCTCGGGCCCGTTGGGGCTGGAAGATGGCTACACCTTC. Encoded protein: CASSSGPLGLEDGYTF.

This clone was counted a single time. The chain uses TRBV9 and TRBJ1-1, with D possibly being TRBD1 (6 bases). The germline CDR1 and CDR2 sequences are SGDLS and YYNGEE. V was trimmed by 3 bases and J by 4 bases, leaving 16 bases between them. This CDR3 contains 15 residues. The CDR3 nucleotides read TGTGCCAGCAGCGGACGCACAGGGTTTGGCACTGAAGCTTTCTTT. Its protein is CASSGRTGFGTEAFF.

V gene TRBV9 combines with J gene TRBJ2-5, with 8 bases that match TRBD1. V dropped 4 bases and J dropped 4; count of bases not matched to a gene: 3. This CDR3 has 13 amino acids. Germline lookup yields CDR1 SGDLS and CDR2 YYNGEE. The CDR3 DNA reads as TGTGCCAGCAGCCGCGACAGGGGAGAGACCCAGTACTTC. It codes for CASSRDRGETQYF.

This clone was seen once. The chain combines TRBV7-2 with TRBJ1-4; the match to TRBD1 covers 7 bases. Germline V gives CDR1 SGHTA, CDR2 FQGNSA. After removal of 2 bases from V and 4 bases from J, the junction contained 4 bases not matched to a gene. The CDR3 is 15 residues long. The CDR3 sequence is CASSLRGQFNEKLFF. The CDR3 nucleotides are TGTGCCAGCAGCTTAAGGGGGCAGTTTAATGAAAAACTGTTTTTT.

This chain links TRBV7-3 with TRBJ2-5; TRBD2 might be the D (6 bases). CDR3 length equals 15 residues. Trimming stripped 1 base from V and 0 bases from J, with 9 bases between. CDR1 is SGHTA and CDR2 is FQGTGA in the germline V gene. The CDR3 DNA is TGTGCCAGCAGCTTAATGGCGGGGTACCAAGAGACCCAGTACTTC. Translating gives CASSLMAGYQETQYF.

By share of the sample, this clone is medium-sized. The gene calls are TRBV7-2 and TRBJ2-7; TRBD1 might be the D (5 bases). The V and J ends lost 7 bases and 3 bases respectively, with 22 bases between them. Germline CDR1 is SGHTA and CDR2 is FQGNSA. The CDR3 has 16 amino acids. As DNA, the CDR3 is TGTGCCAGCAACATGTATTACAGGTCGTCGAGCTACGAGCAGTACTTC. This translates into CASNMYYRSSSYEQYF.

This chain connects TRBV4-1 to TRBJ1-1, with a tentative D call TRBD1 (5 bases). The CDR3 contains 16 residues. V was clipped by 1 base and J by 1 base, with 13 bases between them. Germline CDR1 is MGHRA and CDR2 is YSYEKL. CDR3 coding DNA: TGCGCCAGCAGCCAAGTCCCCCACAGGCCGAACACTGAAGCTTTCTTT. Translation gives CASSQVPHRPNTEAFF.

The V and J genes are TRBV5-5 and TRBJ2-5, with TRBD2 identical over 8 bases. Germline CDR1 and CDR2: SGHKS and YYEKEE (reference sequence). The CDR3 totals 14 residues. V lost 3 bases, J lost 3 bases, and 4 bases stayed unmatched. The CDR3 DNA sequence: TGTGCCAGCAGCTATCTACTAGCGGAAGAGACCCAGTACTTC. This codes for CASSYLLAEETQYF.

The chain joins TRBV30 to TRBJ1-2; 7 bases fit TRBD1. V was clipped by 5 bases and J by 4 bases; unmatched bases: 10. The germline V gene has CDR1 GTSNPN and CDR2 SVGIG (reference sequence). The CDR3 loop spans 14 amino acids. The CDR3 DNA reads as TGTGCCTGGTCGCCCCCCGGGACAGCCTATGGCTACACCTTC. Translating it yields CAWSPPGTAYGYTF.

V and J are TRBV7-9 and TRBJ1-1; 8 bases are a match to TRBD1. There are 14 residues in the CDR3. With 1 base clipped from V and 5 bases from J, the junction kept 3 bases outside the gene matches. From germline, CDR1 is SEHNR and CDR2 FQNEAQ (reference sequence). This CDR3 is CASSLGRGRTEAFF. The CDR3 DNA reads TGTGCCAGCAGCTTAGGCAGGGGGCGGACTGAAGCTTTCTTT. Full variable domain (missing parts from reference TRBV7-9 and TRBJ1-1): DTGVSQNPRHKITKRGQNVTFRCDPISEHNRLYWYRQTLGQGPEFLTYFQNEAQLEKSRLLSDRFSAERPKGSFSTLEIQRTEQGDSAMYLCASSLGRGRTEAFFGQGTRLTVV.

The CDR3 here is CASSDIANTGELFF. CDR3 nucleotide sequence: TGTGCCAGCAGTGACATAGCGAACACCGGGGAGCTGTTTTTT. V usage is TRBV6-4 and J usage is TRBJ2-2; no clear D gene. The V gene's germline CDR1 is MRHNA and CDR2 SNTAGT. V was cut by 2 bases and J by 0 bases, with 4 bases left in between. The length of the CDR3 is 14 residues.